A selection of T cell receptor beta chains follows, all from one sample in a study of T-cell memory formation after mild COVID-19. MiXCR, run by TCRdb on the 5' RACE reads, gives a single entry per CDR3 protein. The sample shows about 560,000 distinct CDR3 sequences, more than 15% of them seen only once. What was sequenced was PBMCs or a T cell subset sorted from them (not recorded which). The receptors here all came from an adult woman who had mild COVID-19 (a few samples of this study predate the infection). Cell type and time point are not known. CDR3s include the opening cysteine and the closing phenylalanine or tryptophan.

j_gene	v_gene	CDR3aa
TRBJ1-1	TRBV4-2	CASSHPNTEAFF
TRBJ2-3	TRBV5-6	CASSLTTGITDTQYF
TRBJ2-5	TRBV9	CASSEEGDGIGETQYF
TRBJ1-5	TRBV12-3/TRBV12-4	CASSPVGGDQPQHF
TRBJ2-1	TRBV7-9	CASSSFTSGRASEQFF
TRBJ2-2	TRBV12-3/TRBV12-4	CASGPLPTGELFF
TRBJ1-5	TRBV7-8	CASSSAWWGGQNQPQHF
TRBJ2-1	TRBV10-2	CASTGLAGGTEQFF
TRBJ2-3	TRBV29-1	CSVKAGAGTDTQYF
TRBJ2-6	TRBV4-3	CASSQDSPGISGANVLTF
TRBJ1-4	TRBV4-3	CASSQDFTGGVRTNEKLFF
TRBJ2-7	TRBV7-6	CASSPTGNGYEQYF
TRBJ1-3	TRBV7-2	CASSLQALSGNTIYF
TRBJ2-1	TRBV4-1	CASSQDFLNGGGYNEQFF
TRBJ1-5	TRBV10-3	CAISDVTANQPQHF
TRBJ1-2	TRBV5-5	CASSLIRQGPPSHGYTF
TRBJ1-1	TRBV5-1	CASAGQGLNTEAFF
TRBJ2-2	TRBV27	CASSLWGRGGLKTAELFF
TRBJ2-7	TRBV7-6	CASSPSPASSYEQYF
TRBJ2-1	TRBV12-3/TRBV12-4	CASRTGRSSYNEQFF
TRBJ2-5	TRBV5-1	CASSLVPGLAGSEQETQYF
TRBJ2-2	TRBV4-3	CASSPDEGRTGELFF
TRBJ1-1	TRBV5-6	CASSLSVGNTEAFF
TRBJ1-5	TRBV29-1	CSVGQGTNQPQHF
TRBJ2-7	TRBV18	CASSPPTYEQYF
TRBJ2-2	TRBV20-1	CSARETGGPGELFF
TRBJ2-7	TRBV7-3	CASSLYPNSYEQYF
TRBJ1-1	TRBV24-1	CATSDFRDEAFF
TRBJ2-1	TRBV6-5	CASSKPGLAGAAEQFF
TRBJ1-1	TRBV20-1	CSAQDPRVRNTEAFF
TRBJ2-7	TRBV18	CASSLSTGGYEQYF
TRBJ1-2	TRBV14	CASSQAPLYGYTF
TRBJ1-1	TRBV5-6	CASSLGATGSFGEAFF
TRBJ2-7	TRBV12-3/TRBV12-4	CASSWDSHPYEQYF
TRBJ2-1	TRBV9	CASSVEGQSYNEQFF
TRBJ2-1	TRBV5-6	CASSLVWGGNEQFF
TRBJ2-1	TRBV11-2	CASSPNWPEQFF
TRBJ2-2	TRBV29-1	CSVYGGENTGELFF
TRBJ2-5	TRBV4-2	CASSQDFEGGVRSETQYF
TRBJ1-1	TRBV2	CASSARRDNAEAFF
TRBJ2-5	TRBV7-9	CASSRGAEAQYF
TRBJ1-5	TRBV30	CAWSVLGAPLQPQHF
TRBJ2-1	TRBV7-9	CASSLALEHEQFF
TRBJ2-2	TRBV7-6	CASSLVSSVGTGELFF
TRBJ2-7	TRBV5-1	CASSQGGTGTYEQYF
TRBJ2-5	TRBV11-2	CASSLDPGAQETQYF
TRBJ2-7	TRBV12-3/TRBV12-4	CASNPQSYEQYF
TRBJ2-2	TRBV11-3	CASSFGEDTGELFF
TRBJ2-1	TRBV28	CASSLERLAGYGEQFF
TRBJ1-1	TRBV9	CASSGGDSSNTEAFF
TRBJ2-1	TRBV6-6	CASSYLASWGYGEQFF
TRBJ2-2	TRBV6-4	CASSRDTDTGELFF
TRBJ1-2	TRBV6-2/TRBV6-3	CASSHRTGDPYGYTF
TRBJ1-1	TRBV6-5	CASSYSETAITLTPEAFF
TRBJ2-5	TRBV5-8	CASSSTGAVSETQYF
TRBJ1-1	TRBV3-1	CASSQLFEAFF
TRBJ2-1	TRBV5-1	CASSPPRLADNEQFF
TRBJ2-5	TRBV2	CASLEGEAGPQETQYF